The 25 T cell receptor beta chains below all came from one sample that was sequenced in a study of OX40 agonist ivuxolimab in advanced cancers. The table came from immunoSEQ multiplex PCR; TCRdb's copy has only in-frame clones and leaves some out. This sample has 45,000 to 50,000 clones, with 70% to 90% found just once. Sequenced material: CD4+ or CD8+ T cells sorted from blood, taken in a trial of the OX40 agonist ivuxolimab. These receptors were obtained from an adult with an advanced solid tumor such as melanoma, head and neck, liver or kidney cancer.

The rearrangement links TRBV19 to TRBJ2-5, with D hard to call. Germline loops: CDR1 LNHDA, CDR2 SQIVND (reference sequence). The V end lost 3 bases, the J end lost 4 bases, and 6 bases lay between the germline ends. This CDR3 contains 12 residues. The CDR3 DNA reads TGTGCCAGTAGTATTCTGGGAGAGACCCAGTACTTC. Protein sequence: CASSILGETQYF. The entire variable domain, with the rest obtained from reference TRBV19 and TRBJ2-5, is as follows: DGGITQSPKYLFRKEGQNVTLSCEQNLNHDAMYWYRQDPGQGLRLIYYSQIVNDFQKGDIAEGYSVSREKKESFPLTVTSAQKNPTAFYLCASSILGETQYFGPGTRLLVL.

The V and J genes are TRBV28 and TRBJ1-6; maybe TRBD1 (5 bases). V shed 7 bases and J shed 6 bases, with 13 bases lying between them. The CDR3 is made up of 14 amino acids. CDR1 and CDR2 (germline): MDHEN, SYDVKM. The CDR3 spells CASNYPGGNSPLHF. CDR3 bases: TGTGCCAGCAATTATCCGGGGGGTAATTCACCCCTCCACTTT.

V gene TRBV5-6 combines with J gene TRBJ2-3, with 11 nucleotides matching TRBD2. The CDR3 is made up of 17 amino acids. Per germline, CDR1 SGHDT and CDR2 YYEEEE. Germline trimming cut 0 bases from V and 0 bases from J; bases unmatched to any gene: 3. CDR3 protein: CASSLGLAGTSTDTQYF. The CDR3 coding sequence is TGTGCCAGCAGCTTGGGACTAGCGGGGACTAGCACAGATACGCAGTATTTT.

The chain employs TRBV9 and TRBJ2-1; 7 nucleotides align to TRBD1. This CDR3 is 15 amino acids long. Trimming removed 0 bases from V and 8 bases from J; junction bases left unmatched: 8. Germline CDR1 SGDLS, CDR2 YYNGEE. CDR3 amino acids: CASSVATGAYYEQFF. In DNA form, the CDR3 reads TGTGCCAGCAGCGTAGCCACAGGGGCTTATTATGAGCAGTTCTTC. Looking up the rest from reference TRBV9 and TRBJ2-1 gives the full variable domain: DSGVTQTPKHLITATGQRVTLRCSPRSGDLSVYWYQQSLDQGLQFLIQYYNGEERAKGNILERFSAQQFPDLHSELNLSSLELGDSALYFCASSVATGAYYEQFFGPGTRLTVL.

This chain joins TRBV28 and TRBJ2-1; D is possibly TRBD2 (5 bases). The germline CDR1 and CDR2 sequences are MDHEN and SYDVKM. V lost 7 bases and J lost 2, with 9 bases in between. The CDR3 runs 13 residues. The CDR3 region has the DNA TGTGCCAGCATTGAGCGGACCTACAATGAGCAGTTCTTC. It specifies CASIERTYNEQFF. The full variable domain, its missing parts supplied by reference TRBV28 and TRBJ2-1, is DVKVTQSSRYLVKRTGEKVFLECVQDMDHENMFWYRQDPGLGLRLIYFSYDVKMKEKGDIPEGYSVSREKKERFSLILESASTNQTSMYLCASIERTYNEQFFGPGTRLTVL.

This chain joins TRBV7-8 and TRBJ1-1; D might be TRBD1 (5 bases). The CDR3 totals 15 residues. Per germline, CDR1 SGHVS and CDR2 FQNEAQ. Trimming stripped 5 bases from V and 1 base from J, with 14 bases between. CDR3 in amino acids: CASSPYMGGNTEAFF. The CDR3 DNA reads TGTGCCAGCAGCCCTTACATGGGGGGGAACACTGAAGCTTTCTTT.

This clone is a singleton in its sample. The rearrangement uses TRBV5-1 and TRBJ1-2; 7 positions match TRBD1. The J segment lost 4 bases and the V segment lost 4 bases, leaving 7 bases of the junction unmatched. Germline values: CDR1 SGHRS, CDR2 YFSETQ. This CDR3 has 14 amino acids. The CDR3 nucleotides read TGCGCCAGCAGCCTCCGACAGGGCAGCTATGGCTACACCTTC. The encoded protein is CASSLRQGSYGYTF.

The chain has TRBV28 and TRBJ1-6; D is possibly TRBD1 (5 bases). Germline CDR1 and CDR2: MDHEN and SYDVKM. This CDR3 spans 14 amino acids. Trimming took off 5 bases at V and 7 bases at J, with 12 bases between the two ends. CDR3 sequence reads: CASSPGRDNSPLHF. In nucleotides, the CDR3 is TGTGCCAGCAGTCCAGGACGGGACAATTCACCCCTCCACTTT.

The chain has TRBV6-1 and TRBJ2-5; the D gene is possibly TRBD2 (6 bases). CDR1 MNHNS and CDR2 SASEGT come from the germline V gene. The V end lost 7 bases, the J end lost 5 bases, and 17 bases lay between the germline ends. This CDR3 comprises 14 residues. DNA for the CDR3: TGTGCCAGCATTCTCCGGGACTGGGCGGAGACCCAGTACTTC. Translated, it gives CASILRDWAETQYF.

The chain couples TRBV10-3 to TRBJ2-7, with 8 bases lining up with TRBD1. Germline trimming cut 0 bases from V and 4 bases from J; bases unmatched to any gene: 5. Germline V gives CDR1 ENHRY, CDR2 SYGVKD. The CDR3 runs 15 residues. In DNA form, the CDR3 reads TGTGCCATCAGTGAGTCGACAGGGGATTATTACGAGCAGTACTTC. Its protein is CAISESTGDYYEQYF.

This rearrangement joins TRBV5-6 to TRBJ1-2; 10 nucleotides line up with TRBD1. The CDR3 has 15 residues. The germline CDR1 and CDR2 sequences are SGHDT and YYEEEE. V was pared by 2 bases and J by 1 base, with 2 bases of the junction left unmatched. CDR3 region: CASSLGQGVNYGYTF. The CDR3 DNA sequence: TGTGCCAGCAGCTTAGGACAGGGGGTTAACTATGGCTACACCTTC.

The rearrangement joins TRBV7-8 to TRBJ2-3; no clear D. From germline, CDR1 is SGHVS and CDR2 FQNEAQ. V lost 4 bases and J lost 4, with 9 bases in between. The CDR3 totals 13 residues. The CDR3 region is CASSSPTADTQYF. DNA of the CDR3: TGTGCCAGCAGCTCCCCTACAGCAGATACGCAGTATTTT.

This chain links TRBV4-3 with TRBJ2-3; D may match TRBD1 or TRBD2 (6 bases each). With 4 bases removed from V and 1 base from J, the gap between germline ends came to 15 bases. The CDR3 sequence is 16 residues long. In germline, CDR1 is LGHNA, CDR2 YSLEER. The CDR3 reads CASSRSRGDRTDTQYF. The CDR3 bases are TGCGCCAGCAGCCGGAGTAGGGGGGATCGCACAGATACGCAGTATTTT.

V is TRBV28 and J is TRBJ1-2; TRBD1 aligns across 12 bases. CDR3 size: 16 residues. The germline V gene has CDR1 MDHEN and CDR2 SYDVKM. Trimming cost V 3 bases and J 4 bases; bases outside gene matches: 6. CDR3 sequence (DNA): TGTGCCAGCAGTTTCCAAGGGACAGGGGGCTTCTATGGCTACACCTTC. Translating gives CASSFQGTGGFYGYTF.

This clone is a singleton in its sample. The chain combines TRBV7-9 with TRBJ2-7; 8 bases agree with TRBD2. Germline CDR1 reads SEHNR; CDR2 reads FQNEAQ (reference sequence). V lost 4 bases and J lost 6; bases outside the gene matches: 5. The CDR3 is 13 residues long. CDR3 sequence: CASSSGLAGEQYF. The CDR3 DNA is TGTGCCAGCAGCTCAGGACTAGCTGGCGAGCAGTACTTC.

This chain uses TRBV28 with TRBJ2-3; no clear D gene. Trimming took 10 bases from V and 3 from J, leaving 17 bases between them. The CDR3 runs to 14 residues. CDR1 is MDHEN and CDR2 is SYDVKM in the germline V gene. The CDR3 bases are TGTGCCACCCGGCCAGGACCATCTACAGATACGCAGTATTTT. Protein product: CATRPGPSTDTQYF.

J is TRBJ1-1 and V is TRBV7-8, with D perhaps TRBD1 (5 bases). Trimming cost V 3 bases and J 4 bases, with 9 bases left between them. Germline-derived CDR1 and CDR2 are SGHVS and FQNEAQ. The CDR3 has 13 amino acids. The CDR3 protein is CASSLGRATEAFF. CDR3 nucleotides: TGTGCCAGCAGCTTGGGCAGGGCCACTGAAGCTTTCTTT.

The chain couples TRBV7-3 to TRBJ2-3, with TRBD1 matching over 10 bases. There are 15 residues in the CDR3. V shed 6 bases and J 5 bases; nucleotides not matched to a gene: 8. CDR1 is SGHTA, CDR2 FQGTGA, per germline. The CDR3 reads CASSSTGTGVDTQYF. The CDR3 DNA sequence: TGTGCCAGCAGTAGTACCGGGACAGGGGTAGATACGCAGTATTTT.

This clone was recorded only once. The gene calls are TRBV6-5 and TRBJ2-7; 9 bases map to TRBD1. With 10 bases clipped from V and 5 bases from J, the junction kept 15 bases outside the gene matches. CDR1 and CDR2 from the germline V gene are MNHEY and SVGAGI. The CDR3 runs to 15 residues. The DNA of the CDR3 is TGTGCCACCAGCAGGGAGGACAGGGGTGGCCACGAGCAGTACTTC. It specifies CATSREDRGGHEQYF.

Here the CDR3 reads CASSPVGLAGGTGELFF. The CDR3 bases are TGTGCCAGCAGCCCGGTGGGACTAGCGGGGGGGACGGGGGAGCTGTTTTTT. The V and J genes are TRBV7-8 and TRBJ2-2, with TRBD2 matching over 16 bases. The length of the CDR3 is 17 residues. After removal of 5 bases from V and 8 bases from J, the junction contained 8 bases not matched to a gene. From germline, CDR1 is SGHVS and CDR2 FQNEAQ.

The chain recombines TRBV28 with TRBJ1-6; D ambiguous. The V end was cut by 6 bases, the J end by 8 bases, with 5 bases between. CDR3 length equals 11 residues. Germline CDR1 is MDHEN and CDR2 is SYDVKM. The chain's CDR3 is CASRRDSPLHF. In DNA, the CDR3 is TGTGCCAGCAGAAGGGATTCACCCCTCCACTTT. Based on the CDR3 plus reference TRBV28 and TRBJ1-6, the full variable domain is DVKVTQSSRYLVKRTGEKVFLECVQDMDHENMFWYRQDPGLGLRLIYFSYDVKMKEKGDIPEGYSVSREKKERFSLILESASTNQTSMYLCASRRDSPLHFGNGTRLTVT.

This chain uses TRBV29-1 with TRBJ1-4; D ambiguous. The CDR3 contains 13 residues. Germline lookup yields CDR1 SQVTM and CDR2 ANQGSEA. The V end was cut by 6 bases, the J end by 4 bases, with 12 bases between. The CDR3 DNA follows: TGCAGCGTCATCGGTCGCCATAATGAAAAACTGTTTTTT. Amino acids: CSVIGRHNEKLFF.

This chain joins TRBV28 and TRBJ1-3, with D unresolved. The CDR3 runs to 16 residues. Trimming removed 6 bases from V and 0 bases from J, with 15 bases in between. CDR1 and CDR2 (germline): MDHEN, SYDVKM. In DNA, the CDR3 is TGTGCCAGCAGATCCTCGGACGGGTTCTCTGGAAACACCATATATTTT. This translates into CASRSSDGFSGNTIYF.

This clone was detected a few times. The chain links TRBV2 to TRBJ2-7; TRBD1 might be the D (5 bases). The CDR3 runs 15 residues. CDR1 is SNHLY, CDR2 FYNNEI, per germline. V was shortened by 6 bases and J by 6 bases, with 21 bases between the two germline ends. The CDR3 DNA follows: TGTGCCAGCAGGGGGCCGATTGCGGCCTTATCCGAGCAGTACTTC. It codes for CASRGPIAALSEQYF.

The chain uses TRBV29-1 and TRBJ2-1, with 7 bases matching TRBD2. Losses at the gene ends were 4 bases for V and 4 bases for J; bases not matched to a gene: 4. This CDR3 spans 13 amino acids. In germline, CDR1 is SQVTM, CDR2 ANQGSEA. The CDR3, as DNA: TGCAGCGTTGGCGGGAGAGAATACAATGAGCAGTTCTTC. This gives the protein CSVGGREYNEQFF.